The table lists the clone carrying this T cell receptor (beta chain) with a few counts. What it recognizes is unknown. This sample stems from a study of beta chain features in type 1 diabetes. Of the isolated RNA, all was reverse transcribed, and so the sequenced material was expressed TCRB transcripts. Sequencing used immunoSEQ multiplex PCR; TCRdb keeps in-frame clones, though not all of them. The table includes over 600,000 clones, roughly an eighth detected once. General observations from the study: Whatever favoring of shorter templates PCR might show would apply equally to patients and controls. Healthy donors had naive, central memory and Treg TCRB repertoires that appeared less similar than those seen among patients. Sequencing of cDNA might inflate the share of cells that strongly express TCR. In all four CD4+ subsets, TCRB CDR3 length was significantly, moderately reduced in type 1 diabetes.

From germline, CDR1 is SGHNT and CDR2 YENEEA. CDR3 length: 15 residues. The V gene lost 5 bases and the J gene lost 5 bases, with 18 bases spanning the gap. The gene calls are TRBV11-3 and TRBJ2-5; the D is unclear. The origin of this receptor is a young man with type 1 diabetes. Specimen: naive CD4+ T cells from blood. The CDR3 DNA follows: TGTGCCAGCAGCCGTTCCACTCAAGAGATGGAGACCCAGTACTTC. Its protein product is CASSRSTQEMETQYF.